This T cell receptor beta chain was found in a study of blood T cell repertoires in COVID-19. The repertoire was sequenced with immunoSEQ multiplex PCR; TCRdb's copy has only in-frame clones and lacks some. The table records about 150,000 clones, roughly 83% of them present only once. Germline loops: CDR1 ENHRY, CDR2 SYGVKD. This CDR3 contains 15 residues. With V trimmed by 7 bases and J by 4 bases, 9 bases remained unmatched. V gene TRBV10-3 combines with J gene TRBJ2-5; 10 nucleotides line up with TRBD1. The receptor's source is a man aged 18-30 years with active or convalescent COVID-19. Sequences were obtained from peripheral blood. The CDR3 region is CAIKGDRGGLETQYF. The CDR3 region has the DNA TGTGCCATCAAGGGGGACAGGGGCGGGTTAGAGACCCAGTACTTC.